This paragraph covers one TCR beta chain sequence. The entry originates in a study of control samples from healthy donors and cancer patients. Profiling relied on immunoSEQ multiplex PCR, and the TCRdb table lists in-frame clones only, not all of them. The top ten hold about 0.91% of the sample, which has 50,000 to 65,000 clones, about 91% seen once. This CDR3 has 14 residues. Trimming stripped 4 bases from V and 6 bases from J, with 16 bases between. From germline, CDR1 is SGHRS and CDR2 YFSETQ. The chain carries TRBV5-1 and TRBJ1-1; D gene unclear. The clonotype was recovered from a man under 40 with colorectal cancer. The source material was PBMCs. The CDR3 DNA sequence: TGCGCCAGCAGCCATGAACTGGATGTCGCTGAAGCTTTCTTT. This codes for CASSHELDVAEAFF.